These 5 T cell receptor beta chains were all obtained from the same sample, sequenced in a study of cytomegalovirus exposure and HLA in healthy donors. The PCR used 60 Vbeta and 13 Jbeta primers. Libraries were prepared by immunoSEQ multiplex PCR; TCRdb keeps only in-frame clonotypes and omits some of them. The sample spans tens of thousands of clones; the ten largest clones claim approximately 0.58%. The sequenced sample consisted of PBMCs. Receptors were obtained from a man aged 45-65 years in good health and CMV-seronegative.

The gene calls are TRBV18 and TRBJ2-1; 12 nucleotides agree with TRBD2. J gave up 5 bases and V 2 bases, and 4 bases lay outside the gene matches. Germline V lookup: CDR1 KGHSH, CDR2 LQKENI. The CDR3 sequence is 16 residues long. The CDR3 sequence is CASSPILAGGNNEQFF. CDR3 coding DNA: TGTGCCAGCTCACCAATACTAGCGGGGGGAAACAATGAGCAGTTCTTC.

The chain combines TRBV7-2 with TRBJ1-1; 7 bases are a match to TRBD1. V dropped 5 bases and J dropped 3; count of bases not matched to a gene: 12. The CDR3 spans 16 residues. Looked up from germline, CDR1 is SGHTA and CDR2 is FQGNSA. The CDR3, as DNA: TGTGCCAGCAGCGTATGGGGTTCAGGGGGGTACACTGAAGCTTTCTTT. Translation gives CASSVWGSGGYTEAFF.

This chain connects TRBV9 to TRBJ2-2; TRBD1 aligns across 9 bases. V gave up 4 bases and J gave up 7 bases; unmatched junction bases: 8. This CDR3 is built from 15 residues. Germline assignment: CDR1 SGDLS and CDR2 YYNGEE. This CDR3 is CASSPGTGLVGELFF. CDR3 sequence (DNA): TGTGCCAGCAGCCCAGGGACAGGGTTGGTCGGGGAGCTGTTTTTT.

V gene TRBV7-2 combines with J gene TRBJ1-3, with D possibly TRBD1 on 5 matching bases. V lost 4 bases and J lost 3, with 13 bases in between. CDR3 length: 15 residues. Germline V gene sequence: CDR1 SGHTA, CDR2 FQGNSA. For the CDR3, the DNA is TGTGCCAGCAGCTCCGTGGAGGGGTATGGAAACACCATATATTTT. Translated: CASSSVEGYGNTIYF.

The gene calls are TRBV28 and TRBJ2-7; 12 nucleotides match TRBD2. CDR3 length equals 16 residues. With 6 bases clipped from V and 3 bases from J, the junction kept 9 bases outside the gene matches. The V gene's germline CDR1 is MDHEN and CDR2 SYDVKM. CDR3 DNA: TGTGCCAGCAGCCTAAGGACTAGCGGGGCAAACTACGAGCAGTACTTC. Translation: CASSLRTSGANYEQYF.